This note documents a single T cell receptor beta chain sequence. Its antigen is not yet known. Per-base qualities were not stored, and no clone one base away is much larger. The data were obtained in a study of blood T cell repertoires in COVID-19 (dated by TCRdb to the early 2020s). Background on the whole study: Collaborator samples came from the United States, Italy and Spain and covered acute and convalescent phases of COVID-19. The material from the prospective study consisted of cDNA or gDNA derived from T cells, B-cell-depleted T cells, or PBMCs. The dataset comprised deeply sampled blood TCRbeta repertoires from subjects exposed to, actively infected with, or recovered from COVID-19. The repertoires were made available in a free public database intended to serve as a resource for research on the immune response to SARS-CoV-2. The samples were drawn from the first 160 participants of the ongoing ImmuneRACE study and from 1,254 subjects provided by 6 global collaborators. A de-identified subject ID, COVID-19 status, age in years and sex were almost always included in the sample metadata. Where available, HLA class I and class II types were obtained from metadata supplied by the sample provider rather than from assay-based typing.

In the prospective study, participants were about 18 to 89 years old, resided in 20 to 30 geographic areas of the United States, and were enrolled through a virtual design. To assign participants to cohorts, the prospective study relied on clinical history that participants themselves reported in a screening survey and a study questionnaire. ImmuneRACE Cohort 3 recovered participants were defined by two consecutive negative NP/OP PCR tests, healthcare professional clearance, or symptom resolution. Each participant in the prospective study had whole blood, serum and a nasopharyngeal or oropharyngeal swab collected by mobile phlebotomists. Over a roughly 2-month period, participants in the prospective study had the option of providing additional blood draws and questionnaires. Before DNA extraction, prospective study blood samples were shipped either frozen or at room temperature. V trim: 3 bases; J trim: 6 bases; unmatched bases: 16. CDR1 and CDR2, looked up from the germline V gene, are SQVTM and ANQGSEA. The CDR3 contains 17 residues, cysteine and phenylalanine counted. Only the CDR3 region is kept as DNA, spanning 51 bases read in frame from base 1.

The paper as a whole reports these results and caveats: How much clinical and demographic metadata was included differed by source and by participant, and the metadata was provided uncurated.

TCRbeta CDR3 regions were amplified from genomic DNA by means of the immunoSEQ Assay, a bias-controlled multiplex PCR. The paper's processing steps were these. The number of nucleated cells in each sample was estimated from the amplification of reference gene primers within the assay. To quantify the absolute abundance of each unique TCRbeta CDR3 rearrangement, sequence reads were collapsed and filtered. Productive Simpson clonality was computed per sample as the square root of Simpson's diversity index over productive rearrangements. In its TCRdb copy, this immuneACCESS table keeps in-frame sequences only and misses some clones. Where compared with another copy, unresolved V genes explain less than half of these, and the others have no known cause. For V, J and clone size, that table is used; D and trimming come from the DNA. Recorded for this sample are over 200,000 clones; 70% to 90% of them occurred a single time. The leading ten clones occupy 10% to 14% of the sample.

This chain joins TRBV29-1 to TRBJ2-1; 8 central nucleotides agree with TRBD1. The sample comprised PBMCs or T cells enriched from blood (not recorded which). This TCR was recovered from a young man who had recovered from COVID-19. The DNA reads as follows: TGCAGCGTTGATTCCGACAGGGGATTCCGATCAGGCAATGAGCAGTTCTTC. Its translation reads: CSVDSDRGFRSGNEQFF.